This T cell receptor (beta chain) was obtained from a study of OX40 agonist ivuxolimab in advanced cancers. The CDR3 extends over 16 amino acids. Looked up from germline, CDR1 is KGHSH and CDR2 is LQKENI. The V end lost 1 base, the J end lost 0 bases, and 13 bases lay between the germline ends. Produced via immunoSEQ multiplex PCR; TCRdb's table is partial and in-frame only. The repertoire holds 80,000 to 95,000 clones, with about 90% as singletons. Sample: CD4+ or CD8+ T cells sorted from blood, taken in a trial of the OX40 agonist ivuxolimab. The genes are TRBV18 and TRBJ2-7; D unclear. This sequence originates from an adult with an advanced solid tumor such as melanoma, head and neck, liver or kidney cancer. CDR3 nucleotides: TGTGCCAGCTCACCACTGGCGGCGGAGAGCTCCTACGAGCAGTACTTC. Translated: CASSPLAAESSYEQYF.